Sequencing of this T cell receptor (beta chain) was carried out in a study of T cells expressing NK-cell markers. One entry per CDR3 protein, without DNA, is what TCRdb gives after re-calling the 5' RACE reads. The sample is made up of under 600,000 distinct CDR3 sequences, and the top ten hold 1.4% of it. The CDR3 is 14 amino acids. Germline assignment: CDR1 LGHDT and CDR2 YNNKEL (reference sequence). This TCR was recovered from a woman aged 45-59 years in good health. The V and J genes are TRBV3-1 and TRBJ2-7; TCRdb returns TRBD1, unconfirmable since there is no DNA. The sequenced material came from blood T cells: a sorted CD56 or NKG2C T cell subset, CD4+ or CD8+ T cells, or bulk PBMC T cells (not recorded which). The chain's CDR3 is CASQSGTRKYEQYF.